Presented here are 2 T cell receptor beta chains from one specimen sequenced in a study of shared clonotypes between healthy human individuals. Data came from immunoSEQ multiplex PCR; TCRdb stores just in-frame clones and leaves some out. This sample has about 2.4 million clones; 85% to 95% occur once, and the top ten carry around 0.14%. Sample: naive CD4+ T cells sorted from blood. The subset is: CD45RA+ positively selected. These TCRs come from a young man in good health.

This sequence joins TRBV1 and TRBJ2-7; the D call in the table, TRBD2, was not verified against the DNA. TRBV1 is recorded as a pseudogene. The CDR3 runs 15 residues. The CDR3 DNA sequence: TGCACCAGCAGCCAAGAAGGCGGGAGGAATTACGAGCAGTACTTC. It codes for CTSSQEGGRNYEQYF.

V usage is TRBV9 and J usage is TRBJ1-1; 9 bases are a match to TRBD1. The CDR3 has 14 residues. Germline CDR1 is SGDLS and CDR2 is YYNGEE. V dropped 4 bases and J dropped 6; count of bases not matched to a gene: 7. The CDR3 coding sequence is TGTGCCAGCAGCCCAAGGACAGGGGAATCTGAAGCTTTCTTT. Amino acid sequence: CASSPRTGESEAFF.